This TCR beta chain emerged from a study of immune evolution from preneoplasia to lung adenocarcinoma. The protocol was immunoSEQ multiplex PCR, while the TCRdb copy is restricted to in-frame clones and leaves out a portion. The table has about 7,500 clones, approximately 80% seen once. Two lung cancer pathologists independently confirmed each histologic diagnosis. The V gene's germline CDR1 is MNHEY and CDR2 SVGAGI. The CDR3 runs 11 residues. The V and J ends lost 6 bases and 3 bases respectively, with 3 bases between them. Source material: FFPE invasive lung adenocarcinoma tissue. The source is a person aged 40 to 50 with lung adenocarcinoma. The chain employs TRBV6-5 and TRBJ1-3; D unresolved. This chain's CDR3 is CASRVGNTIYF. CDR3 nucleotides: TGTGCCAGCAGGGTTGGAAACACCATATATTTT.